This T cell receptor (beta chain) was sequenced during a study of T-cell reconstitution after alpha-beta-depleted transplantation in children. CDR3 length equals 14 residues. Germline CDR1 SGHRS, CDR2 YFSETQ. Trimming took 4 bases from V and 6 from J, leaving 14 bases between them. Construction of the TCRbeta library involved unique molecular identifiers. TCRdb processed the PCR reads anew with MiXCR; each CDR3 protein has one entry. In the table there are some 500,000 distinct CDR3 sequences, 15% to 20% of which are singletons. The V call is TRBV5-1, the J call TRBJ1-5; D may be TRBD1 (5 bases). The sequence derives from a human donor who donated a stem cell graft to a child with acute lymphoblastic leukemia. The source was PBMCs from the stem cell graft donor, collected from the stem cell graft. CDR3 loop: CASSKGIGAQPQHF. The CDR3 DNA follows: TGCGCCAGCAGCAAGGGGATAGGGGCTCAGCCCCAGCATTTT.